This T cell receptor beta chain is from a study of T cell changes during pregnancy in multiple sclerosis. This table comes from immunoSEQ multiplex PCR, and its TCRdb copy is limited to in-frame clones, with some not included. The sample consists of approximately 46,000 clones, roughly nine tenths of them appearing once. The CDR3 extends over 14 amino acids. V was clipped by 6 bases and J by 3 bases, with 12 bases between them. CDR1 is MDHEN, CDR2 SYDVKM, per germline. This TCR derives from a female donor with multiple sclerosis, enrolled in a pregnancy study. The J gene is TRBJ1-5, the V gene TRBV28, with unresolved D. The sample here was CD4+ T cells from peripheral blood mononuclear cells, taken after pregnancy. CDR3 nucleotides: TGTGCCAGCAGACCACAGTGGGCCAATCAGCCCCAGCATTTT. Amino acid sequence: CASRPQWANQPQHF.